One and the same sample provided the 6 T cell receptor beta chains below, sequenced in a study of regulatory T cells in long-lasting Graves disease. Researchers made TCR beta libraries by using iRepertoire HTBI primers and running Arm-PCR on CDR3 regions. TCRdb re-called the multiplex PCR reads with MiXCR, one entry per CDR3 protein. Of about 400,000 distinct CDR3 sequences in the sample, 15% were seen once. Time point defined: newly diagnosed GD, antithyroid drugs for less than 3 months. From RNA extracted from PBMCs, the TCR library was made. The sample was also linked to a second study, of T cells in Graves' hyperthyroidism and ophthalmopathy.

This material consisted of peripheral blood mononuclear cells (PBMCs), taken at new diagnosis, from a patient treated with antithyroid drugs. The receptors derive from a woman in her 40s with Graves disease.

This clonotype has at least ten counts. This chain connects TRBV18 to TRBJ2-7, with 8 bases fitting TRBD1. The CDR3 contains 16 residues. The germline V gene has CDR1 KGHSH and CDR2 LQKENI. With 0 bases clipped from V and 0 bases from J, the junction kept 4 bases outside the gene matches. The CDR3 region has the DNA TGTGCCAGCTCACCACCTCGGGGACAGGTCTCCTACGAGCAGTACTTC. It encodes CASSPPRGQVSYEQYF.

In its sample, this clonotype was seen many times. J is TRBJ2-4 and V is TRBV11-2, with D possibly being TRBD1 or TRBD2 (6 bases each). Per germline, CDR1 SGHAT and CDR2 FQNNGV. V was clipped by 0 bases and J by 7 bases, with 13 bases between them. This CDR3 comprises 15 residues. CDR3: CASSLEWGALNIQYF. CDR3 sequence (DNA): TGTGCCAGCAGCTTAGAGTGGGGGGCTTTGAACATTCAGTACTTC. Using reference TRBV11-2 and TRBJ2-4 for the parts outside the CDR3, the full variable domain is EAGVAQSPRYKIIEKRQSVAFWCNPISGHATLYWYQQILGQGPKLLIQFQNNGVVDDSQLPKDRFSAERLKGVDSTLKIQPAKLEDSAVYLCASSLEWGALNIQYFGAGTRLSVL.

This clonotype appeared a few times. The genes are TRBV4-1 and TRBJ2-7; maybe TRBD1 (6 bases). There are 15 residues in the CDR3. The germline V gene encodes CDR1 MGHRA and CDR2 YSYEKL. The V gene lost 1 base and the J gene lost 3 bases, with 13 bases spanning the gap. CDR3 sequence (DNA): TGCGCCAGCAGCCAAGGTCTACAGGGACGCTACGAGCAGTACTTC. As protein: CASSQGLQGRYEQYF.

This clonotype has at least ten counts. J is TRBJ1-2 and V is TRBV9; possibly TRBD1 for D (5 bases). The germline CDR1 and CDR2 sequences are SGDLS and YYNGEE. The CDR3 covers 14 residues. V was pared by 5 bases and J by 0 bases, with 11 bases between. For the CDR3, the DNA is TGTGCCAGCAGTACGACAGCAGCTAACTATGGCTACACCTTC. This gives the protein CASSTTAANYGYTF.

This clonotype appeared many times. The chain joins TRBV24-1 to TRBJ1-4; the match to TRBD1 covers 8 bases. V lost 12 bases, J lost 8 bases, and 10 bases stayed unmatched. This CDR3 region has 13 residues. CDR1 KGHDR and CDR2 SFDVKD come from the germline V gene. The CDR3, as DNA: TGTGCCGTATCCAGGGGGCTAAACGAAAAACTGTTTTTT. Its translation: CAVSRGLNEKLFF.

This clonotype has more than one count but fewer than ten. The chain couples TRBV3-1 to TRBJ1-2; no definite D call. V was clipped by 5 bases and J by 4 bases, with 8 bases between them. Germline-derived CDR1 and CDR2 are LGHDT and YNNKEL (reference sequence). The CDR3 consists of 12 residues. Written as DNA, the CDR3 is TGTGCCAGCAGCTACGGCCTCTATGGCTACACCTTC. Its translation: CASSYGLYGYTF.